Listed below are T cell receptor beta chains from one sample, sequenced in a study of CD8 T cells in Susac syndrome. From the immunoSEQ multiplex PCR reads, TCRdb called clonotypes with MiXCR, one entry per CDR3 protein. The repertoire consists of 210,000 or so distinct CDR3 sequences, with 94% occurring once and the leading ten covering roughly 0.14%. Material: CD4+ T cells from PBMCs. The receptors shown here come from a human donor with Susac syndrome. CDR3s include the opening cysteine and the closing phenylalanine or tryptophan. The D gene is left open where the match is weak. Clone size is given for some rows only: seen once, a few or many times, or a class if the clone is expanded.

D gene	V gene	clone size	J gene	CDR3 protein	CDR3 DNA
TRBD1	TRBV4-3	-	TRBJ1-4	CASSQHSGTGEEKLFF	TGCGCCAGCAGCCAACACTCCGGGACAGGGGAAGAAAAACTGTTTTTT
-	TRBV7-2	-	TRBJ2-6	CASSPPKGPSGANVLTF	TGTGCCAGCAGCCCCCCTAAAGGGCCCTCTGGGGCCAACGTCCTGACTTTC
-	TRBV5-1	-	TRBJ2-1	CASSSRSEGEQFF	TGCGCCAGCAGCTCCCGATCGGAGGGGGAGCAGTTCTTC
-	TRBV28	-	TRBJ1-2	CASRRLGYGYTF	TGTGCCAGCAGGCGGCTGGGATATGGCTACACCTTC
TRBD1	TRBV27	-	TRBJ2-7	CASKPSGQSYYEQYF	TGTGCCAGCAAACCTTCGGGACAGAGCTACTACGAGCAGTACTTC
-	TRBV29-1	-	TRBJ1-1	CSVDLTGTMNTEAFF	TGCAGCGTTGATCTAACAGGAACTATGAACACTGAAGCTTTCTTT
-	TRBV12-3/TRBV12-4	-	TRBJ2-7	CASSLKKEQYF	TGTGCCAGCAGTTTAAAGAAGGAGCAGTACTTC
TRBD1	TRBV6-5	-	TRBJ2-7	CASSARQGHPYEQYF	TGTGCCAGCAGTGCCCGACAGGGACATCCCTACGAGCAGTACTTC
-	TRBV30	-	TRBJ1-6	CAWSVRGARTYNSPLHF	TGTGCCTGGAGTGTACGCGGGGCGCGGACCTATAATTCACCCCTCCACTTT
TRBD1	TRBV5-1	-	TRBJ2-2	CASSLGQGVGELFF	TGCGCCAGCAGCCTGGGACAGGGTGTCGGGGAGCTGTTTTTT
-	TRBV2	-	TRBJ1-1	CASKDGQNTEAFF	TGTGCCAGCAAGGACGGGCAGAACACTGAAGCTTTCTTT
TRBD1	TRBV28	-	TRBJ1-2	CASTTTGGNYGYTF	TGTGCCAGCACTACGACAGGGGGAAACTATGGCTACACCTTC
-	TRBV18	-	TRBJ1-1	CASSPRTQQYNTEAFF	TGTGCCAGCTCACCAAGAACCCAACAGTATAACACTGAAGCTTTCTTT
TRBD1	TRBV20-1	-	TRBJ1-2	CSVGSGTEHYGYTF	TGCAGTGTTGGGTCCGGGACAGAACACTATGGCTACACCTTC
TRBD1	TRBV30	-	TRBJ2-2	CAWDKGQGQAGELFF	TGTGCCTGGGACAAGGGACAGGGGCAGGCCGGGGAGCTGTTTTTT
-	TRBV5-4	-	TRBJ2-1	CASSLPPAEGNEQFF	TGTGCCAGCAGCTTGCCCCCGGCGGAGGGTAATGAGCAGTTCTTC
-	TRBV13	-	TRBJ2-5	CASSRGRGKETQYF	TGTGCCAGCAGCAGGGGCAGGGGTAAAGAGACCCAGTACTTC
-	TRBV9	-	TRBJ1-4	CASSQGPSDEKLFF	TGTGCCAGCAGCCAAGGACCTAGCGACGAAAAACTGTTTTTT
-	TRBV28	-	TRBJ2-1	CASSLTADIDSYNEQFF	TGTGCCAGCAGCCTGACAGCTGACATTGACTCCTACAATGAGCAGTTCTTC
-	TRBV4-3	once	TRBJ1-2	CASSQEWSADYGYTF	TGCGCCAGCAGCCAAGAATGGTCGGCTGATTATGGCTACACCTTC
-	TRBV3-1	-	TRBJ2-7	CASSQEAYEQYF	TGTGCCAGCAGCCAAGAGGCATACGAGCAGTACTTC
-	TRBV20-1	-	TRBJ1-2	CSAGDRYNGYTF	TGCAGTGCCGGGGACCGCTATAATGGCTACACCTTC
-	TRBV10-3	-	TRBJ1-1	CAISGLGTEAFF	TGTGCCATCAGTGGTCTCGGGACCGAAGCTTTCTTT
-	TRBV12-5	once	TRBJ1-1	CASQGQPNTEAFF	TGTGCTAGTCAAGGACAGCCAAACACTGAAGCTTTCTTT
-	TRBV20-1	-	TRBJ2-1	CSATAPSGGTYNEQFF	TGCAGTGCCACCGCGCCGTCGGGCGGTACCTACAATGAGCAGTTCTTC
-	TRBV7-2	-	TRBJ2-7	CASRDGTSIAYEQYF	TGTGCCAGCAGAGACGGGACGAGCATCGCATACGAGCAGTACTTC
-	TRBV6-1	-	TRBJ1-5	CASSGPFQQPQHF	TGTGCCAGCAGCGGTCCCTTCCAGCAGCCCCAGCATTTT
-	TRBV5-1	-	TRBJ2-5	CASSSPGIEETQYF	TGCGCCAGCAGCTCCCCAGGTATCGAAGAGACCCAGTACTTC
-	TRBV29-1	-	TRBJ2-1	CSVDDSYNEQFF	TGCAGCGTTGACGACAGTTACAATGAGCAGTTCTTC
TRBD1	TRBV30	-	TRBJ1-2	CAWSARGRSGYGYTF	TGTGCCTGGAGTGCCAGGGGGCGCTCGGGCTATGGCTACACCTTC
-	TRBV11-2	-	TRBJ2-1	CASSVDPGDNEQFF	TGTGCCAGCAGCGTGGATCCTGGCGACAATGAGCAGTTCTTC
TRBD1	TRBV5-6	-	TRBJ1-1	CASSLTAQGEAFF	TGTGCCAGCAGCTTAACAGCACAGGGGGAGGCTTTCTTT